These 15 T cell receptor beta chains came from one sample sequenced in a study of vaccination effects on CD4 cells after COVID-19 (dated by TCRdb to 2022 to 2024). Libraries were built with the immunoSEQ multiplex PCR assay. The clones in this table, taken by TCRdb from immuneACCESS, are in-frame only. Not every clone is retained; where verified, under half of the shortfall comes from an unresolved V gene, and the cause of the rest is unknown. Recorded for this sample are approximately 78,000 clones; over 70% of them occurred a single time. In total, the top ten clones hold approximately 1.2% of the sample. The antigens these receptors bind are not known. In the ViraFEST assay, PBMC were stimulated with viral peptide pools, and TCR sequencing was then used to find antigen-specific CD4+ T cell clonotypes based on their expansion. After more than 9 days of culture, CD4+ T cells were isolated with the EasySep CD4+ T cell isolation kit. Each participant received two doses of an mRNA SARS-CoV-2 vaccine, either BNT162b2 or mRNA-1273.

Sequenced material: CD4+ T cells from PBMCs cultured with HCoV-229E spike peptides, taken after COVID-19 vaccination. The cell subset or site label, read with the paper, signifies: HCoV-229E spike overlapping peptide pool stimulation. These receptors originate from a human donor who received a COVID-19 vaccine.

This clone was seen more than once but under ten times. V usage is TRBV7-8 and J usage is TRBJ2-7; 9 bases match TRBD2. V lost 4 bases and J lost 0; bases outside the gene matches: 7. CDR1 SGHVS and CDR2 FQNEAQ come from the germline V gene. The CDR3 length is 16 residues. The CDR3 region has the DNA TGTGCCAGCAGCTCTGGTCTAGCGGGGAACTCCTACGAGCAGTACGTC. It specifies CASSSGLAGNSYEQYV.

V and J are TRBV4-1 and TRBJ2-6; possible D gene TRBD2, 5 bases. The length of the CDR3 is 22 residues. The V gene's germline CDR1 is MGHRA and CDR2 YSYEKL. The V and J ends lost 5 bases and 1 base respectively, with 30 bases between them. CDR3 nucleotide sequence: TGCGCCAGCAGCAAGAAGGGAGCTACGGGGTCCCAGTTGGTGTCTGGGGCCAACGTCCTGACTTTC. Protein sequence: CASSKKGATGSQLVSGANVLTF.

The V and J genes are TRBV24-1 and TRBJ2-1, with D unclear. This CDR3 is built from 13 residues. Germline CDR1 is KGHDR and CDR2 is SFDVKD. Trimming removed 9 bases from V and 0 bases from J, with 8 bases in between. The CDR3: CATRKDSYNEQFF. CDR3 nucleotide sequence: TGTGCCACCCGGAAGGACTCCTACAATGAGCAGTTCTTC.

In this sample, this clone turned up once. CDR3 residues: CASSLGDSGGAETQYF. The CDR3 DNA sequence: TGTGCCAGCAGCTTGGGAGATAGCGGGGGGGCAGAGACCCAGTACTTC. The chain combines TRBV5-4 with TRBJ2-5, with TRBD2 identical over 11 bases. Germline trimming cut 0 bases from V and 4 bases from J; bases unmatched to any gene: 5. CDR3 size: 16 residues. CDR1 and CDR2 (germline): SGHNT, YYREEE (reference sequence).

The J gene is TRBJ1-6, the V gene TRBV30; TRBD1 matches 9 bases. Looked up from germline, CDR1 is GTSNPN and CDR2 is SVGIG (reference sequence). The V and J ends lost 3 bases and 7 bases, in that order; junction bases with no gene match: 1. This CDR3 is built from 13 residues. CDR3 region: CAWRGTGNSPLHF. The CDR3 DNA is TGTGCCTGGAGGGGGACAGGGAATTCACCCCTCCACTTT.

About this clone itself: This specimen includes other DNA sequences encoding the same CDR3. J is TRBJ2-3 and V is TRBV6-5, with a tentative D call TRBD1 (5 bases). V was trimmed by 0 bases and J by 0 bases, leaving 7 bases between them. The CDR3 loop spans 15 amino acids. Germline-derived CDR1 and CDR2 are MNHEY and SVGAGI. As DNA, the CDR3 is TGTGCCAGCAGTTACTCCAGACAGAGCACAGATACGCAGTATTTT. This codes for CASSYSRQSTDTQYF.

The chain joins TRBV7-2 to TRBJ1-1; no definite D call. The germline gives CDR1 SGHTA, CDR2 FQGNSA. V lost 5 bases and J 0 bases, leaving 7 bases between the germline ends. The CDR3 runs 13 residues. CDR3 residues: CASSVFMNTEAFF. The CDR3, as DNA: TGTGCCAGCAGCGTTTTTATGAACACTGAAGCTTTCTTT.

The V call is TRBV29-1, the J call TRBJ2-3; D is uncertain. Trimming stripped 4 bases from V and 0 bases from J, with 11 bases between. The CDR3 contains 14 residues. Per germline, CDR1 SQVTM and CDR2 ANQGSEA. The CDR3 nucleotides read TGCAGCGTTGGGGTCGGCTGGAGCACAGATACGCAGTATTTT. Amino acid sequence: CSVGVGWSTDTQYF.

The V and J genes are TRBV30 and TRBJ2-7; 7 bases match TRBD2. The V segment lost 2 bases and the J segment 6 bases; nucleotides outside the gene matches: 4. This CDR3 contains 12 residues. Per germline, CDR1 GTSNPN and CDR2 SVGIG (reference sequence). CDR3 DNA sequence: TGTGCCTGGAGTCCCCCGGGGGGCGAGCAGTACGTC. Amino acid sequence: CAWSPPGGEQYV.

The gene calls are TRBV5-6 and TRBJ2-7, with D possibly called TRBD1 or TRBD2 (5 bases each). Germline CDR1 reads SGHDT; CDR2 reads YYEEEE. Trimming took 4 bases from V and 7 from J, leaving 12 bases between them. CDR3 length equals 12 residues. The CDR3 sequence: CASSRDPGEQYV. For the CDR3, the DNA is TGTGCCAGCAGCCGGGATCCAGGGGAGCAGTACGTC.

This clone was picked up a small number of times. Different DNA sequences within this sample yield the same CDR3. The gene calls are TRBV19 and TRBJ1-1; D perhaps matches TRBD1 (6 bases). CDR1 is LNHDA, CDR2 SQIVND, per germline (reference sequence). The V end lost 7 bases, the J end lost 5 bases, and 11 bases lay between the germline ends. The CDR3 is made up of 12 amino acids. The CDR3 DNA sequence: TGTGCCAGTATCAGGGGAGAAACTGAAGCTTTCTTT. It yields the protein CASIRGETEAFF.

This chain links TRBV4-2 with TRBJ2-5, with 8 positions matching TRBD2. This CDR3 has 16 amino acids. Looked up from germline, CDR1 is LGHNA and CDR2 is YNFKEQ. V lost 0 bases and J lost 0; bases outside the gene matches: 3. DNA for the CDR3: TGTGCCAGCAGCCAAGAAGTAGCGGGGAACCAAGAGACCCAGTACTTC. Translation: CASSQEVAGNQETQYF.

The V and J genes are TRBV6-5 and TRBJ2-7; possibly TRBD1 for D (6 bases). There are 14 residues in the CDR3. Germline V gene sequence: CDR1 MNHEY, CDR2 SVGAGI. Trimming shortened V by 6 bases and J by 2 bases, and 14 bases separated the two germline ends. The CDR3 spells CASRTGTNAYEQYV. In DNA form, the CDR3 reads TGTGCCAGCAGGACCGGGACAAACGCCTACGAGCAGTACGTC.

This chain joins TRBV2 and TRBJ1-5; D is perhaps TRBD1 (5 bases). V was clipped by 8 bases and J by 6 bases, with 14 bases between them. Germline CDR1 reads SNHLY; CDR2 reads FYNNEI. The CDR3 runs to 13 residues. The CDR3 loop is CASQGRAFQPQHF. In DNA, the CDR3 is TGTGCCAGCCAGGGCAGGGCGTTTCAGCCCCAGCATTTT.

The CDR3 sequence: CASSLKTRGRDSNQPQHF. In DNA form, the CDR3 reads TGTGCCAGCAGCCTTAAGACCAGGGGCCGAGATAGCAATCAGCCCCAGCATTTT. The chain combines TRBV7-6 with TRBJ1-5; D is perhaps TRBD1 (6 bases). Germline-derived CDR1 and CDR2 are SGHVS and FNYEAQ. V lost 5 bases and J 0 bases, leaving 20 bases between the germline ends. The CDR3 loop spans 18 amino acids. Complete variable domain (other parts from reference TRBV7-6 and TRBJ1-5): GAGVSQSPRYKVTKRGQDVALRCDPISGHVSLYWYRQALGQGPEFLTYFNYEAQQDKSGLPNDRFSAERPEGSISTLTIQRTEQRDSAMYRCASSLKTRGRDSNQPQHFGDGTRLSIL.